Presented here are 18 T cell receptor beta chains from one specimen sequenced in a study of blood T cell repertoires in COVID-19. TCRdb keeps only in-frame clones here, not all; method: immunoSEQ multiplex PCR. The data hold over 85,000 clones, with 70% to 80% observed a single time. Sequenced: peripheral blood. Source of these receptors: a human donor in a cohort sampled during active COVID-19.

This sequence joins TRBV6-5 and TRBJ1-5; D ambiguous. V dropped 2 bases and J dropped 4 bases, with 6 bases sitting between them. The CDR3 has 13 residues. Germline V gives CDR1 MNHEY, CDR2 SVGAGI. This CDR3 is CASSYRSNQPQHF. The CDR3 nucleotides are TGTGCCAGCAGTTACCGGTCAAATCAGCCCCAGCATTTT.

The chain's CDR3 is CASSLAFEGAGELFF. The CDR3 bases are TGTGCCAGCAGCTTGGCCTTTGAGGGGGCCGGGGAGCTGTTTTTT. The V and J genes are TRBV5-4 and TRBJ2-2; tentative D call: TRBD1 (6 bases). Trimming pared 0 bases from V and 6 bases from J, leaving 12 bases between. CDR3 length: 15 residues. Germline V gene sequence: CDR1 SGHNT, CDR2 YYREEE (reference sequence).

The chain recombines TRBV5-4 with TRBJ2-1; 12 positions match TRBD2. The germline CDR1 and CDR2 sequences are SGHNT and YYREEE (reference sequence). This CDR3 spans 13 amino acids. The V and J ends lost 4 bases and 9 bases, in that order; junction bases with no gene match: 2. CDR3 DNA: TGTGCCAGCAGCCGGGGACTAGCGGGTGAGCAGTTCTTC. This translates into CASSRGLAGEQFF.

Only a few counts were recorded for this clone. The rearrangement uses TRBV4-3 and TRBJ2-3, with D tentatively TRBD1 (6 bases). CDR1 and CDR2 from the germline V gene are LGHNA and YSLEER. Trimming shortened V by 4 bases and J by 0 bases, and 17 bases separated the two germline ends. The CDR3 is 17 amino acids. CDR3 residues: CASSLGLGQQSTDTQYF. The CDR3 nucleotides are TGCGCCAGCAGCCTCGGCCTCGGACAGCAGAGCACAGATACGCAGTATTTT.

The chain carries TRBV18 and TRBJ1-1, with D perhaps TRBD1 (5 bases). This CDR3 contains 13 residues. From germline, CDR1 is KGHSH and CDR2 LQKENI. The V end was cut by 8 bases, the J end by 0 bases, with 10 bases between. The CDR3 reads CASLKDMNTEAFF. In nucleotides, the CDR3 is TGTGCCAGCCTTAAGGACATGAACACTGAAGCTTTCTTT.

This rearrangement joins TRBV11-3 to TRBJ2-1; 14 bases align to TRBD2. Trimming removed 1 base from V and 6 bases from J; junction bases left unmatched: 2. Germline CDR1 is SGHNT and CDR2 is YENEEA. The length of the CDR3 is 16 residues. The CDR3 DNA reads as TGTGCCAGCAGCTTAGGTGGGACTAGCGGGAGCAATGAGCAGTTCTTC. Its translation is CASSLGGTSGSNEQFF.

The sample holds one count of this clone. V gene TRBV5-8 combines with J gene TRBJ1-6; D call uncertain. Germline assignment: CDR1 SGHTS and CDR2 YDEGEE. V shed 0 bases and J shed 10 bases, with 14 bases lying between them. The CDR3 consists of 15 residues. The CDR3 loop is CASSLAEPIWSPLHF. CDR3 nucleotide sequence: TGTGCCAGCAGCTTGGCCGAGCCGATTTGGTCACCCCTCCACTTT.

V usage is TRBV5-6 and J usage is TRBJ2-3; no clear D gene. The CDR3 totals 10 residues. The V and J ends lost 7 bases and 7 bases respectively, with 7 bases between them. CDR1 and CDR2 (germline): SGHDT, YYEEEE. The CDR3 reads CASLQHTQYF. The CDR3 DNA sequence: TGTGCCAGCCTACAGCATACGCAGTATTTT.

The V call is TRBV7-2, the J call TRBJ2-5, with TRBD2 as a possible D gene (6 bases). The CDR3 extends over 15 amino acids. Per the germline V gene, CDR1 is SGHTA and CDR2 is FQGNSA. V lost 5 bases and J lost 1, with 14 bases in between. The chain's CDR3 is CASSPQWDFQETQYF. The CDR3 nucleotides read TGTGCCAGCAGCCCTCAATGGGACTTCCAAGAGACCCAGTACTTC.

The V and J genes are TRBV3-1 (or the pseudogene TRBV3-2) and TRBJ1-2; D is possibly TRBD1 (5 bases). CDR1 LGHDT and CDR2 YNNKEL come from the germline V gene (reference sequence). Trimming pared 2 bases from V and 3 bases from J, leaving 7 bases between. The CDR3 has 13 residues. The chain's CDR3 is CASSQIGDYGYTF. In DNA form, the CDR3 reads TGTGCCAGCAGCCAAATAGGGGACTATGGCTACACCTTC.

In this sample, this clone turned up once. The V gene is TRBV29-1, the J gene TRBJ1-4, with a tentative D call TRBD1 (5 bases). The germline CDR1 and CDR2 sequences are SQVTM and ANQGSEA. This CDR3 comprises 13 residues. V lost 6 bases to trimming and J lost 7 bases, with 15 bases between them. This CDR3 reads CSVGGWTGEKLFF. The CDR3 DNA sequence: TGCAGCGTGGGGGGGTGGACGGGTGAAAAACTGTTTTTT.

The chain combines TRBV9 with TRBJ2-3, with 10 bases aligning to TRBD2. The V segment lost 2 bases and the J segment 4 bases; nucleotides outside the gene matches: 4. The CDR3 loop spans 15 amino acids. Per the germline V gene, CDR1 is SGDLS and CDR2 is YYNGEE. CDR3 protein: CASSVSSGSSDTQYF. In nucleotides, the CDR3 is TGTGCCAGCAGCGTTTCTAGCGGGAGCTCAGATACGCAGTATTTT. Together with reference TRBV9 and TRBJ2-3, the CDR3 gives the full variable domain: DSGVTQTPKHLITATGQRVTLRCSPRSGDLSVYWYQQSLDQGLQFLIQYYNGEERAKGNILERFSAQQFPDLHSELNLSSLELGDSALYFCASSVSSGSSDTQYFGPGTRLTVL.

In this sample, this clone turned up a few times. The chain recombines TRBV12-3 or TRBV12-4 with TRBJ2-2, with no clear D. Trimming cost V 3 bases and J 6 bases, with 5 bases left between them. CDR3 length: 12 residues. CDR3 sequence: CASSFSAGELFF. CDR3 nucleotide sequence: TGTGCCAGCAGTTTCTCCGCCGGGGAGCTGTTTTTT.

This chain uses TRBV11-1 with TRBJ2-7, with D perhaps matching TRBD2 (6 bases). The CDR3 runs 13 residues. The germline V gene has CDR1 SGHAT and CDR2 FQDESV (reference sequence). The V gene lost 1 base and the J gene lost 6 bases, with 10 bases spanning the gap. The DNA of the CDR3 is TGTGCCAGCAGCTTAGGTTGGGGAGGCGAGCAGTACTTC. Translated, it gives CASSLGWGGEQYF.

The genes are TRBV5-4 and TRBJ2-7, with 8 bases identical to TRBD1. The V gene's germline CDR1 is SGHNT and CDR2 YYREEE (reference sequence). The trim removed 5 bases at V and 7 bases at J, leaving 14 bases unmatched. This CDR3 is 15 amino acids long. In nucleotides, the CDR3 is TGTGCCAGCAGACCGGACAGGGCTTCCTTTAGAGAGCAGTACTTC. This translates into CASRPDRASFREQYF.

This chain links TRBV7-3 with TRBJ2-7; 8 nucleotides align to TRBD2. The CDR3 consists of 14 residues. With 1 base clipped from V and 3 bases from J, the junction kept 2 bases outside the gene matches. The V gene's germline CDR1 is SGHTA and CDR2 FQGTGA. DNA for the CDR3: TGTGCCAGCAGCTTAAAGCGGGAGCACTACGAGCAGTACTTC. Translating it yields CASSLKREHYEQYF. Drawing the rest from reference TRBV7-3 and TRBJ2-7, the complete variable domain is GAGVSQTPSNKVTEKGKYVELRCDPISGHTALYWYRQSLGQGPEFLIYFQGTGAADDSGLPNDRFFAVRPEGSVSTLKIQRTERGDSAVYLCASSLKREHYEQYFGPGTRLTVT.

The V call is TRBV4-2, the J call TRBJ2-4; 11 positions agree with TRBD2. CDR3 length: 17 residues. The V gene's germline CDR1 is LGHNA and CDR2 YNFKEQ. Unmatched junction bases numbered 8, after V lost 4 bases and J lost 3 bases. The chain's CDR3 is CASSLAVSGGDKNIQYF. The DNA of the CDR3 is TGTGCCAGCAGCCTGGCTGTTAGCGGGGGGGACAAAAACATTCAGTACTTC.

The chain is built from TRBV27 and TRBJ2-5; D perhaps matches TRBD2 (5 bases). Germline lookup yields CDR1 MNHEY and CDR2 SMNVEV (reference sequence). Trimming pared 3 bases from V and 0 bases from J, leaving 14 bases between. The CDR3 is 16 amino acids. The DNA of the CDR3 is TGTGCCAGCAGTTTGTTGGGAGCGGTGTACCAAGAGACCCAGTACTTC. Translated: CASSLLGAVYQETQYF.